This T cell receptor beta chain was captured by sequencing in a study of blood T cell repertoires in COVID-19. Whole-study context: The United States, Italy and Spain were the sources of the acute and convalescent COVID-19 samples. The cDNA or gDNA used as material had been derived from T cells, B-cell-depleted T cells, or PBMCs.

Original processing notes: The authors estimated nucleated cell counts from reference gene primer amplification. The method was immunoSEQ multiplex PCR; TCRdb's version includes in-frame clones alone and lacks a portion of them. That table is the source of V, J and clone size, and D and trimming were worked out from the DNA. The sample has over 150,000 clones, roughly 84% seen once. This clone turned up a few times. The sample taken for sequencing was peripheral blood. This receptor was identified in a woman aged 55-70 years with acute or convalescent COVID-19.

CDR3 nucleotide sequence: TGTGCCAGTAGTGACCTCTCGGGCAGGGAAAATGAAAAACTGTTTTTT. This codes for CASSDLSGRENEKLFF. The chain carries TRBV19 and TRBJ1-4, with D perhaps matching TRBD1 (5 bases). Germline CDR1 and CDR2: LNHDA and SQIVND (reference sequence). V was shortened by 5 bases and J by 5 bases, with 18 bases between the two germline ends. The CDR3 runs 16 residues.